This TCR beta chain was obtained from a study of T cell responses to AZD1222 COVID-19 vaccine. Between the trimmed V and J ends, which lost 5 bases and 0 bases, there was a span of 8 bases. The CDR3 runs to 14 residues. CDR1 is SGHTA and CDR2 is FQGNSA in the germline V gene. With regard to this clone: Its cognate antigen is unknown.

Study findings and constraints: Mostly white British, mostly female donors; authors suggested clonal diversity may be underestimated.

Measured with immunoSEQ multiplex PCR; TCRdb has only the in-frame clones, and not every one. This sample yields 150,000 to 200,000 clones, of which over 90% are seen a single time; 3% to 5% belongs to the top ten. Specimen: peripheral blood, collected on day 0 of AZD1222 vaccination. The TCR sequence derives from an adult in good health. The genes are TRBV7-2 and TRBJ2-1; D gene uncertain. The CDR3 DNA follows: TGTGCCAGCAGCCCAGTGGCCTCCTACAATGAGCAGTTCTTC. Translated, it gives CASSPVASYNEQFF. The whole variable domain, filled in from reference TRBV7-2 and TRBJ2-1, reads GAGVSQSPSNKVTEKGKDVELRCDPISGHTALYWYRQSLGQGLEFLIYFQGNSAPDKSGLPSDRFSAERTGGSVSTLTIQRTQQEDSAVYLCASSPVASYNEQFFGPGTRLTVL.